This T cell receptor (beta chain) originates from a study of blood T cell repertoires in COVID-19. Study context: PBMCs, B-cell-depleted T cells, or T cells provided the cDNA or gDNA that made up the material.

The method was immunoSEQ multiplex PCR; TCRdb's version includes in-frame clones alone and lacks a portion of them. The table has approximately 140,000 clones, about 86% seen once; the top ten hold 1.5%. This CDR3 has 15 residues. Germline CDR1 is SGHNT and CDR2 is YENEEA. V was pared by 8 bases and J by 0 bases, with 17 bases between. Sample: peripheral blood. The J gene is TRBJ2-7, the V gene TRBV11-3, with a possible D match to TRBD1 (6 bases). The clonotype originates from a woman in her sixties or seventies with acute or convalescent COVID-19. In DNA form, the CDR3 reads TGTGCCAGCTCCCCCGGGGCAGGGGCCTCCTACGAGCAGTACTTC. Protein product: CASSPGAGASYEQYF.